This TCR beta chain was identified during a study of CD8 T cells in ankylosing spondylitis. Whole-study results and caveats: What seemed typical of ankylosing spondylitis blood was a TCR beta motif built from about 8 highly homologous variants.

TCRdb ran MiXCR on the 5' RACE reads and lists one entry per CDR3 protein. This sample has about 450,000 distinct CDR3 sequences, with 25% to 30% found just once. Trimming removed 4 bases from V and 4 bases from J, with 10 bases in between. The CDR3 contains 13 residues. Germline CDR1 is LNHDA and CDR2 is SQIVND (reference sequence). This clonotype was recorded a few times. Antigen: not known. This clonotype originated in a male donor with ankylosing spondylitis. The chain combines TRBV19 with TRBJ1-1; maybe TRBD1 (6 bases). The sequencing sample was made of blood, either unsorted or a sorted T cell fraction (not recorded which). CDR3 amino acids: CASSNTGSTEAFF. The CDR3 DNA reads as TGTGCCAGTAGTAACACAGGGAGCACTGAAGCTTTCTTT.